The present T cell receptor (beta chain) was sequenced within a study of T cell repertoires in cytomegalovirus infection. The overall study: Recently identified HLA-C-restricted CMV epitopes were among the peptides used. Public TCR beta signatures provided an indication of both CMV infection and a matching HLA type. Study-level results: HLA-C-restricted CMV clonotypes gave the most frequent clonotype in two of eight donors. Accumulated public TCR beta family frequency recognized individuals carrying CMV together with the relevant HLA.

TCRdb analysed the reads with MiXCR anew, one entry per CDR3 protein. The sample yields about 900,000 distinct CDR3 sequences, approximately 30% seen once. There are a few counts of this clonotype. Antigen specificity is unknown. This CDR3 has 16 residues. With V trimmed by 5 bases and J by 0 bases, 7 bases remained unmatched. This clonotype was obtained from a human donor in good health (CMV status not recorded). Some clones in this sample may be carry-over from other donors' samples. The chain employs TRBV12-3 or TRBV12-4 and TRBJ2-3; TRBD2 aligns across 8 bases. The sample consisted of cultured CD8+ T cells from PBMCs, taken from culture after CMV antigen stimulation. CDR3: CASSGTGGASTDTQYF. In DNA, the CDR3 is TGTGCCAGCAGTGGAACCGGGGGGGCTAGCACAGATACGCAGTATTTT.